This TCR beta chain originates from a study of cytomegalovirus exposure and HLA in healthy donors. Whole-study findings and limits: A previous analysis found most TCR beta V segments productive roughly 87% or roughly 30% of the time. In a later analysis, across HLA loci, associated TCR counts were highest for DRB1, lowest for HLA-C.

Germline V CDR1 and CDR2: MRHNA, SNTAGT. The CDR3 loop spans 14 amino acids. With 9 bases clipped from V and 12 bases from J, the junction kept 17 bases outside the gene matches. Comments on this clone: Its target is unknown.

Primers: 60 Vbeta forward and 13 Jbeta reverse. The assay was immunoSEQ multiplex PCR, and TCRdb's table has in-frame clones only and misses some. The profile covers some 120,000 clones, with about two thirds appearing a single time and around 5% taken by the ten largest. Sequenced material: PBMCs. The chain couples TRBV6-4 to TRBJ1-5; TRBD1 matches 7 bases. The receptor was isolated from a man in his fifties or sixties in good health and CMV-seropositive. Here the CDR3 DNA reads TGTGCCAGGTCCTCACCGGGACAGCCGCGTGACCAGCATTTT. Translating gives CARSSPGQPRDQHF.